The sequence of this T cell receptor beta chain was determined in a study of blood T cell repertoires in COVID-19. Trimming took off 4 bases at V and 6 bases at J, with 13 bases between the two ends. The CDR3 is made up of 12 amino acids. Germline assignment: CDR1 GTSNPN and CDR2 SVGIG (reference sequence). Original analysis: Amplification from reference gene primers served as the basis for estimated nucleated cell counts. Profiling relied on immunoSEQ multiplex PCR, and the TCRdb table lists in-frame clones only, not all of them. D and trimming were read from the DNA, whereas the V and J calls and clone size are those reported in that table. The data contain about 100,000 clones, 87% of them seen just once; the ten biggest clones take up roughly 15%.

The origin of this receptor is a man aged 50 or older with acute or convalescent COVID-19. The rearrangement links TRBV30 to TRBJ2-7; no clear D. Source material: peripheral blood. Here the CDR3 reads CAWNSEIGEQYF. The CDR3 region has the DNA TGTGCCTGGAACTCGGAGATCGGCGAGCAGTACTTC.